One and the same sample provided the 7 T cell receptor beta chains below, sequenced in a study of T cell repertoires in cytomegalovirus infection. In TCRdb, the reads were re-called with MiXCR into one record per CDR3 protein. The data show about 770,000 distinct CDR3 sequences, 25% to 35% seen once. For these TCRs, the target antigens are not known. Sequencing used cultured CD8+ T cells from PBMCs, obtained from culture after CMV antigen stimulation. Receptor source: a human donor in good health (CMV status not recorded). Some clones in this sample may be carry-over from other donors' samples.

As regards this clonotype: A read error may account for a junction end that differs from germline. The V call is TRBV4-3, the J call TRBJ1-2; 7 nucleotides agree with TRBD1. Germline V CDR1 and CDR2: LGHNA, YSLEER. The CDR3 loop spans 14 amino acids. The CDR3 reads CASNQETTGDGYTF. For the CDR3, the DNA is TGCGCCAGCAACCAAGAAACCACAGGGGATGGCTACACCTTC.

This rearrangement joins TRBV19 to TRBJ1-1, with a tentative D call TRBD1 (5 bases). The CDR3 is 13 residues long. The V gene's germline CDR1 is LNHDA and CDR2 SQIVND (reference sequence). Trimming took off 0 bases at V and 4 bases at J, with 6 bases between the two ends. The CDR3 DNA follows: TGTGCCAGTAGTATAGAGGGGCCCACTGAAGCTTTCTTT. Its protein is CASSIEGPTEAFF.

This clonotype was recorded at least ten times. The chain carries TRBV7-8 and TRBJ2-3; TRBD1 matches at 7 bases. Losses at the gene ends were 4 bases for V and 6 bases for J; bases not matched to a gene: 4. The CDR3 is 13 amino acids. Germline assignment: CDR1 SGHVS and CDR2 FQNEAQ. The chain's CDR3 is CASSWETGDTQYF. The DNA of the CDR3 is TGTGCCAGCAGCTGGGAGACAGGGGATACGCAGTATTTT.

This clonotype was counted between two and nine times. The chain links TRBV12-3 or TRBV12-4 to TRBJ1-2, with D maybe TRBD1 (6 bases). The CDR3 loop spans 15 amino acids. V was pared by 5 bases and J by 1 base, with 14 bases between. The CDR3 sequence is CASSTRDILNYGYTF. CDR3 in DNA: TGTGCCAGCAGTACCCGGGACATTCTTAACTATGGCTACACCTTC.

The gene calls are TRBV28 and TRBJ2-1, with D perhaps matching TRBD1 (6 bases). The CDR3 is 13 amino acids. Germline loops: CDR1 MDHEN, CDR2 SYDVKM. The germline V and J ends were trimmed by 5 bases and 9 bases, with 14 bases remaining between them. The CDR3 sequence: CASSLLRDIEQFF. The CDR3 nucleotides read TGTGCCAGCAGTCTGCTCCGGGACATTGAGCAGTTCTTC.

The J gene is TRBJ1-5, the V gene TRBV27, with D possibly being TRBD1 (6 bases). The CDR3 is 17 residues long. The V end lost 8 bases, the J end lost 0 bases, and 20 bases lay between the germline ends. Germline CDR1 MNHEY, CDR2 SMNVEV (reference sequence). In nucleotides, the CDR3 is TGTGCCAGCGGCACACAGGGAACACCATATAGCAATCAGCCCCAGCATTTT. Its translation: CASGTQGTPYSNQPQHF.

This clonotype showed up just a few times. CDR3 nucleotide sequence: TGTGCCAGCAGTACGACGGAGACGGGGAAGGAGCAGTTCTTC. It specifies CASSTTETGKEQFF. The chain is built from TRBV6-2 or TRBV6-3 and TRBJ2-1, with TRBD2 as a possible D gene (5 bases). The germline gives CDR1 MNHEY, CDR2 SVGEGT. Trimming stripped 5 bases from V and 10 bases from J, with 18 bases between. The length of the CDR3 is 14 residues.